The 19 T cell receptor beta chains presented below share a single source sample, sequenced in a study of blood T cell repertoires in COVID-19. Produced via immunoSEQ multiplex PCR; TCRdb's table is partial and in-frame only. This repertoire shows about 180,000 clones, around 90% found once; its top ten account for 9% to 10%. Sequencing was done on a sample of PBMCs or T cells enriched from blood (not recorded which). All receptors derive from a woman between 18 and 29 years old who had recovered from COVID-19.

V usage is TRBV6-5 and J usage is TRBJ1-1; 7 bases are a match to TRBD1. Trimming cost V 6 bases and J 0 bases; bases outside gene matches: 4. In germline, CDR1 is MNHEY, CDR2 SVGAGI. The CDR3 is 14 residues long. The CDR3 region has the DNA TGTGCCAGCAGCTGGCAGGGGGTGAACACTGAAGCTTTCTTT. As protein: CASSWQGVNTEAFF.

The chain recombines TRBV6-2 or TRBV6-3 with TRBJ2-2, with 9 bases identical to TRBD2. The CDR3 is made up of 18 amino acids. Germline lookup yields CDR1 MNHEY and CDR2 SVGEGT. V was pared by 2 bases and J by 8 bases, with 15 bases of the junction left unmatched. The CDR3 is CASSYPPKGGGAEGELFF. For the CDR3, the DNA is TGTGCCAGCAGTTACCCCCCCAAGGGCGGGGGGGCAGAAGGGGAGCTGTTTTTT.

The V gene is TRBV5-5, the J gene TRBJ2-7; D is unclear. V was pared by 0 bases and J by 3 bases, with 10 bases between. The CDR3 loop spans 14 amino acids. From germline, CDR1 is SGHKS and CDR2 YYEKEE (reference sequence). The CDR3 reads CASSLGAVDYEQYF. DNA for the CDR3: TGTGCCAGCAGCTTGGGGGCAGTCGACTACGAGCAGTACTTC.

The rearrangement uses TRBV7-9 and TRBJ2-1; TRBD2 might be the D (6 bases). The germline V gene has CDR1 SEHNR and CDR2 FQNEAQ (reference sequence). The CDR3 consists of 18 residues. The V end lost 5 bases, the J end lost 5 bases, and 25 bases lay between the germline ends. CDR3 DNA: TGTGCCAGCAGCGTCTGGGCTCTGGGGGGATACCTTAACAATGAGCAGTTCTTC. Its translation is CASSVWALGGYLNNEQFF.

This clone has only one observation. This sequence joins TRBV9 and TRBJ2-7; 9 positions agree with TRBD1. Germline values: CDR1 SGDLS, CDR2 YYNGEE. The CDR3 totals 14 residues. V lost 3 bases and J lost 3; bases outside the gene matches: 4. This chain's CDR3 is CASSEGTGFYEQYF. The DNA of the CDR3 is TGTGCCAGCAGCGAAGGGACAGGGTTCTACGAGCAGTACTTC.

The chain recombines TRBV2 with TRBJ2-3; no clear D. The V end lost 4 bases, the J end lost 0 bases, and 8 bases lay between the germline ends. The CDR3 is made up of 14 amino acids. CDR1 is SNHLY and CDR2 is FYNNEI in the germline V gene. CDR3 amino acids: CASSVPLSTDTQYF. As DNA, the CDR3 is TGTGCCAGCAGTGTCCCCCTGAGCACAGATACGCAGTATTTT.

This clone was observed once. The V gene is TRBV29-1, the J gene TRBJ1-2; no reliable D call. V lost 2 bases and J 6 bases, leaving 13 bases between the germline ends. The germline CDR1 and CDR2 sequences are SQVTM and ANQGSEA. CDR3 length: 13 residues. The DNA of the CDR3 is TGCAGCGTTGAATTGGGAGCGGGGAATGGCTACACCTTC. It is translated as CSVELGAGNGYTF.

The CDR3 bases are TGTGCCAGCAGCCCCCAGGGGGCGGGCACCGGGGAGCTGTTTTTT. It encodes CASSPQGAGTGELFF. The V gene is TRBV5-4, the J gene TRBJ2-2; 8 bases align to TRBD1. Germline V gene lookup returns CDR1 SGHNT and CDR2 YYREEE (reference sequence). The CDR3 covers 15 residues. With 4 bases clipped from V and 4 bases from J, the junction kept 6 bases outside the gene matches.

The chain joins TRBV11-3 to TRBJ2-2; possibly TRBD2 for D (5 bases). Germline loops: CDR1 SGHNT, CDR2 YENEEA. The CDR3 is 15 amino acids. Trimming took off 2 bases at V and 0 bases at J, with 7 bases between the two ends. The DNA for the CDR3 is TGTGCCAGCAGCTTAAGCGGCTCGAACACCGGGGAGCTGTTTTTT. Its translation: CASSLSGSNTGELFF.

The rearrangement joins TRBV29-1 to TRBJ2-1, with 14 bases identical to TRBD2. The CDR3 extends over 14 amino acids. Germline V gene lookup returns CDR1 SQVTM and CDR2 ANQGSEA. After removal of 7 bases from V and 6 bases from J, the junction contained 5 bases not matched to a gene. CDR3 coding DNA: TGCAGCGGGGCCGGGACTAGCGGGAGCAATGAGCAGTTCTTC. Translating it yields CSGAGTSGSNEQFF.

V is TRBV6-1 and J is TRBJ2-1; possibly TRBD2 for D (5 bases). This CDR3 region has 14 residues. Germline loops: CDR1 MNHNS, CDR2 SASEGT. Trimming cost V 5 bases and J 8 bases, with 16 bases left between them. CDR3 in DNA: TGTGCCAGCAGTTCCAACGGGGTCTCGGATGAGCAGTTCTTC. This encodes CASSSNGVSDEQFF.

The V call is TRBV10-3, the J call TRBJ2-2; 8 bases line up with TRBD1. Germline loops: CDR1 ENHRY, CDR2 SYGVKD. V lost 0 bases and J lost 8; bases outside the gene matches: 5. This CDR3 is 15 amino acids long. CDR3 sequence reads: CAISESRQGAGELFF. Written as DNA, the CDR3 is TGTGCCATCAGTGAGTCGAGGCAGGGGGCAGGGGAGCTGTTTTTT.

V is TRBV7-9 and J is TRBJ1-1; D might be TRBD1 (5 bases). With 5 bases removed from V and 0 bases from J, the gap between germline ends came to 19 bases. Germline lookup yields CDR1 SEHNR and CDR2 FQNEAQ (reference sequence). The CDR3 extends over 17 amino acids. This chain's CDR3 is CASSPQGWGNLNTEAFF. As DNA, the CDR3 is TGTGCCAGCAGCCCTCAGGGATGGGGAAACCTGAACACTGAAGCTTTCTTT.

CDR3 region: CASSSPGRSGANVLTF. CDR3 in DNA: TGTGCCAGCAGTTCCCCAGGCCGCTCTGGGGCCAACGTCCTGACTTTC. The rearrangement links TRBV28 to TRBJ2-6, with D unresolved. The CDR3 is made up of 16 amino acids. Trimming cost V 4 bases and J 0 bases, with 10 bases left between them. Germline CDR1 is MDHEN and CDR2 is SYDVKM.

The chain is built from TRBV6-2 or TRBV6-3 and TRBJ1-6, with 7 bases lining up with TRBD1. Germline V gives CDR1 MNHEY, CDR2 SVGEGT. After removal of 2 bases from V and 7 bases from J, the junction contained 5 bases not matched to a gene. The CDR3 contains 15 residues. The CDR3 DNA sequence: TGTGCCAGCAGTTACGTCGGCAGGGGGAATTCACCCCTCCACTTT. It specifies CASSYVGRGNSPLHF.

In this sample, this clone turned up once. This chain links TRBV19 with TRBJ1-3; TRBD1 matches at 7 bases. V lost 8 bases, J lost 0 bases, and 4 bases stayed unmatched. The CDR3 extends over 14 amino acids. Looked up from germline, CDR1 is LNHDA and CDR2 is SQIVND (reference sequence). The CDR3 nucleotides are TGTGCCAGTCAAGCAGGGGGCTCTGGAAACACCATATATTTT. Translation: CASQAGGSGNTIYF. The complete variable domain, with remaining parts taken from reference TRBV19 and TRBJ1-3, reads DGGITQSPKYLFRKEGQNVTLSCEQNLNHDAMYWYRQDPGQGLRLIYYSQIVNDFQKGDIAEGYSVSREKKESFPLTVTSAQKNPTAFYLCASQAGGSGNTIYFGEGSWLTVV.

This rearrangement joins TRBV4-3 to TRBJ2-1; D unresolved. V was clipped by 0 bases and J by 3 bases, with 9 bases between them. Germline-derived CDR1 and CDR2 are LGHNA and YSLEER. This CDR3 has 15 residues. The CDR3 region has the DNA TGCGCCAGCAGCCAAGAGCCAGGTCGCTACAATGAGCAGTTCTTC. Its translation: CASSQEPGRYNEQFF.

This chain uses TRBV28 with TRBJ2-7; 11 bases match TRBD1. V dropped 2 bases and J dropped 3; count of bases not matched to a gene: 0. The germline CDR1 and CDR2 sequences are MDHEN and SYDVKM. The CDR3 totals 14 residues. CDR3 region: CASSLGTGGYEQYF. CDR3 sequence (DNA): TGTGCCAGCAGTTTAGGGACAGGGGGCTACGAGCAGTACTTC.

The chain has TRBV28 and TRBJ2-7; D is unresolved. From germline, CDR1 is MDHEN and CDR2 SYDVKM. The germline V and J ends were trimmed by 2 bases and 6 bases, with 17 bases remaining between them. This CDR3 has 15 amino acids. The CDR3 is CASSLDLLSSREQYF. CDR3 nucleotide sequence: TGTGCCAGCAGTTTAGATCTATTATCTTCGCGCGAGCAGTACTTC.